Below, 19 T cell receptor beta chains from the same sample are listed, as sequenced in a study of blood T cell repertoires in COVID-19. Assay: immunoSEQ multiplex PCR; the TCRdb copy retains only in-frame clones and omits some. The table has around 400,000 clones, approximately 91% seen once. Input material: PBMCs or T cells enriched from blood (not recorded which). All receptors come from a woman in her 40s who had been exposed to COVID-19.

The genes are TRBV30 and TRBJ2-1, with 11 bases lining up with TRBD2. The CDR3 covers 14 residues. Trimming removed 2 bases from V and 10 bases from J; junction bases left unmatched: 7. CDR1 and CDR2 from the germline V gene are GTSNPN and SVGIG (reference sequence). The CDR3 spells CAWSQARLAGEQFF. CDR3 bases: TGTGCCTGGAGTCAGGCCAGACTAGCGGGGGAGCAGTTCTTC.

This chain uses TRBV19 with TRBJ2-5; perhaps TRBD1 as D (6 bases). Germline values: CDR1 LNHDA, CDR2 SQIVND (reference sequence). Deletions cut 3 bases from V and 3 bases from J, with 14 bases between. This CDR3 region has 15 residues. The CDR3 reads CASSIGPAGEETQYF. DNA for the CDR3: TGTGCCAGTAGTATCGGTCCGGCAGGGGAAGAGACCCAGTACTTC.

The J gene is TRBJ2-7, the V gene TRBV10-1, with 9 bases lining up with TRBD1. V shed 4 bases and J 4 bases; nucleotides not matched to a gene: 14. Germline CDR1 WNHNN, CDR2 SYGVQD (reference sequence). The CDR3 spans 17 residues. The CDR3: CASSAGTGNKGQYEQYF. CDR3 nucleotides: TGCGCCAGCAGTGCCGGGACAGGGAATAAGGGGCAATACGAGCAGTACTTC.

V gene TRBV18 combines with J gene TRBJ1-4, with D perhaps matching TRBD1 (5 bases). Germline CDR1 reads KGHSH; CDR2 reads LQKENI. The CDR3 consists of 15 residues. The V end was cut by 3 bases, the J end by 4 bases, with 12 bases between. CDR3 DNA sequence: TGTGCCAGCTCACCGACAGTCTGGATTAATGAAAAACTGTTTTTT. It codes for CASSPTVWINEKLFF.

This rearrangement joins TRBV6-6 to TRBJ2-1; 10 bases are shared with TRBD2. CDR3 length equals 16 residues. J gave up 8 bases and V 3 bases, and 10 bases lay outside the gene matches. Per the germline V gene, CDR1 is MNHNY and CDR2 is SVGAGI (reference sequence). Here the CDR3 reads CASSYGGASGSDEQFF. DNA for the CDR3: TGTGCCAGCAGTTATGGGGGGGCTAGCGGGAGTGATGAGCAGTTCTTC.

The DNA for the CDR3 is TGTGCCAGCAGCCAAGATAAAGTAGCGGGGCTCACCGGGGAGCTGTTTTTT. It is translated as CASSQDKVAGLTGELFF. J is TRBJ2-2 and V is TRBV3-1 (or the pseudogene TRBV3-2), with 8 bases fitting TRBD2. V was pared by 0 bases and J by 4 bases, with 7 bases of the junction left unmatched. This CDR3 comprises 17 residues. Germline CDR1 LGHDT, CDR2 YNNKEL (reference sequence).

This clone was seen once. The V gene is TRBV6-1, the J gene TRBJ2-5, with D possibly TRBD2 on 5 matching bases. Per the germline V gene, CDR1 is MNHNS and CDR2 is SASEGT. The V end was cut by 1 base, the J end by 5 bases, with 23 bases between. CDR3 length: 18 residues. CDR3 region: CASSEGGAKARTWETQYF. The CDR3 DNA reads as TGTGCCAGCAGTGAAGGGGGAGCGAAAGCCAGGACGTGGGAGACCCAGTACTTC.

The V and J genes are TRBV14 and TRBJ2-1; D not certain. The V and J ends lost 1 base and 5 bases respectively, with 9 bases between them. The CDR3 is 14 amino acids. CDR1 is SGHDN and CDR2 is FVKESK in the germline V gene. This chain's CDR3 is CASSQVAGNNEQFF. CDR3 nucleotides: TGTGCCAGCAGCCAAGTGGCAGGAAACAATGAGCAGTTCTTC. Full variable domain (rest looked up from reference TRBV14 and TRBJ2-1): EAGVTQFPSHSVIEKGQTVTLRCDPISGHDNLYWYRRVMGKEIKFLLHFVKESKQDESGMPNNRFLAERTGGTYSTLKVQPAELEDSGVYFCASSQVAGNNEQFFGPGTRLTVL.

J is TRBJ1-2 and V is TRBV11-3; 7 positions match TRBD1. The CDR3 spans 13 residues. V shed 4 bases, J shed 6 bases, and the junction held 5 bases outside the gene matches. In germline, CDR1 is SGHNT, CDR2 YENEEA. The CDR3 nucleotides read TGTGCCAGCAGCTCAGGGGGAGACGATGGCTACACCTTC. Encoded protein: CASSSGGDDGYTF.

The rearrangement links TRBV14 to TRBJ2-3; tentatively, D is TRBD2 (5 bases). Per germline, CDR1 SGHDN and CDR2 FVKESK. V was cut by 4 bases and J by 8 bases, with 16 bases left in between. CDR3 size: 14 residues. The CDR3 region is CASSPLDPAGTQYF. In nucleotides, the CDR3 is TGTGCCAGCAGCCCACTAGACCCGGCTGGTACGCAGTATTTT.

This chain joins TRBV30 and TRBJ1-2, with 12 bases that match TRBD1. From germline, CDR1 is GTSNPN and CDR2 SVGIG (reference sequence). Trimming removed 1 base from V and 7 bases from J; junction bases left unmatched: 4. This CDR3 contains 14 residues. CDR3 DNA sequence: TGTGCCTGGAGTGGTTGGGACAGGGGGCTTGGCTACACCTTC. Amino acids: CAWSGWDRGLGYTF.

This chain connects TRBV30 to TRBJ2-7; no definite D call. V was clipped by 0 bases and J by 6 bases, with 9 bases between them. The CDR3 has 12 amino acids. Germline V gene lookup returns CDR1 GTSNPN and CDR2 SVGIG (reference sequence). The DNA of the CDR3 is TGTGCCTGGAGTGTACTCAGGCGCGAGCAGTACTTC. Protein sequence: CAWSVLRREQYF.

The CDR3 loop reads CASSVTGGNEQFF. As DNA, the CDR3 is TGTGCCAGCAGCGTGACAGGGGGCAATGAGCAGTTCTTC. This chain uses TRBV5-6 with TRBJ2-1; 9 bases match TRBD1. Germline CDR1 is SGHDT and CDR2 is YYEEEE. This CDR3 comprises 13 residues. V was pared by 4 bases and J by 6 bases, with 2 bases of the junction left unmatched.

This chain links TRBV4-3 with TRBJ2-1; TRBD2 matches at 7 bases. V lost 0 bases and J lost 2; bases outside the gene matches: 7. This CDR3 is 17 amino acids long. Germline CDR1 and CDR2: LGHNA and YSLEER. Here the CDR3 DNA reads TGCGCCAGCAGCCAAGATAGTCCAGCGGGAACCTACAATGAGCAGTTCTTC. Protein: CASSQDSPAGTYNEQFF.

The rearrangement uses TRBV15 and TRBJ1-5, with D possibly matching TRBD1 (5 bases). This CDR3 is built from 14 residues. V was pared by 0 bases and J by 7 bases, with 10 bases between. CDR1 is LNHNV and CDR2 is YYDKDF in the germline V gene (reference sequence). CDR3 sequence reads: CATSRDQGGQPQHF. The CDR3 DNA reads as TGTGCCACCAGCAGAGATCAGGGAGGACAGCCCCAGCATTTT.

Note on this clone: The junction departs from germline at one end; a sequencing error may be responsible. The chain links TRBV3-1 (or the pseudogene TRBV3-2) to TRBJ1-1; no firm D call. The CDR3 length is 9 residues. Germline V lookup: CDR1 LGHDT, CDR2 YNNKEL (reference sequence). CDR3 protein: CASSPRAVF. As DNA, the CDR3 is TGTGCCAGCAGCCCCCGAGCGGTCTTT.

This rearrangement joins TRBV18 to TRBJ1-2; D may be TRBD1 (5 bases). Germline CDR1 KGHSH, CDR2 LQKENI. V was shortened by 4 bases and J by 6 bases, with 12 bases between the two germline ends. CDR3 length: 13 residues. DNA of the CDR3: TGTGCCAGCTCACGCGACAGCGCAGATGGCTACACCTTC. Amino acid sequence: CASSRDSADGYTF.

V usage is TRBV15 and J usage is TRBJ1-5; TRBD1 agrees at 7 bases. The germline CDR1 and CDR2 sequences are LNHNV and YYDKDF (reference sequence). CDR3 size: 15 residues. J was trimmed by 4 bases and V by 1 base; bases with no gene match: 4. CDR3 amino acids: CATSRVTGANQPQHF. The CDR3 coding sequence is TGTGCCACCAGCAGAGTCACAGGGGCTAATCAGCCCCAGCATTTT. Supplemented by reference TRBV15 and TRBJ1-5, the full variable domain reads DAMVIQNPRYQVTQFGKPVTLSCSQTLNHNVMYWYQQKSSQAPKLLFHYYDKDFNNEADTPDNFQSRRPNTSFCFLDIRSPGLGDTAMYLCATSRVTGANQPQHFGDGTRLSIL.

The chain combines TRBV25-1 with TRBJ1-6; D call uncertain. The CDR3 totals 15 residues. CDR1 is MGHDK and CDR2 is SYGVNS in the germline V gene. V lost 3 bases to trimming and J lost 0 bases, with 6 bases between them. DNA of the CDR3: TGTGCCAGCAGTGACAGAAGCTCCTATAATTCACCCCTCCACTTT. Translated, it gives CASSDRSSYNSPLHF. The full variable domain, its missing parts supplied by reference TRBV25-1 and TRBJ1-6, is EADIYQTPRYLVIGTGKKITLECSQTMGHDKMYWYQQDPGMELHLIHYSYGVNSTEKGDLSSESTVSRIRTEHFPLTLESARPSHTSQYLCASSDRSSYNSPLHFGNGTRLTVT.